Each of the 27 T cell receptor beta chains below was sequenced from the same sample in a study of blood T cell repertoires in COVID-19. Libraries were prepared by immunoSEQ multiplex PCR; TCRdb keeps only in-frame clonotypes and omits some of them. The sample holds hundreds of thousands of clones; roughly 76% are singletons and the top ten take 6.5% to 9%. Sequencing was performed on peripheral blood. The receptors shown here come from a woman older than 75 with COVID-19, enrolled during active disease.

J is TRBJ1-1 and V is TRBV11-2; TRBD1 might be the D (5 bases). Trimming pared 2 bases from V and 0 bases from J, leaving 7 bases between. CDR3 length: 14 residues. Germline V gives CDR1 SGHAT, CDR2 FQNNGV. CDR3 region: CASSLRTMNTEAFF. The CDR3 coding sequence is TGTGCCAGCAGCTTAAGGACAATGAACACTGAAGCTTTCTTT.

This chain uses TRBV7-3 with TRBJ1-1; no definite D call. This CDR3 comprises 13 residues. Germline V gene sequence: CDR1 SGHTA, CDR2 FQGTGA. V lost 5 bases, J lost 5 bases, and 12 bases lay in between. The CDR3 here is CASSTSSGTEAFF. The CDR3 DNA reads TGTGCCAGCAGCACGTCAAGCGGTACTGAAGCTTTCTTT.

This clone was counted once. This chain joins TRBV7-9 and TRBJ2-7, with D hard to call. Germline lookup yields CDR1 SEHNR and CDR2 FQNEAQ (reference sequence). The V end lost 5 bases, the J end lost 3 bases, and 11 bases lay between the germline ends. The CDR3 is 13 amino acids. The DNA for the CDR3 is TGTGCCAGCAGCCTATTTCCGGTCTACGAGCAGTACTTC. Encoded protein: CASSLFPVYEQYF.

CDR3 in amino acids: CATSPGHMNTGELFF. CDR3 DNA: TGTGCCACCAGCCCGGGACATATGAACACCGGGGAGCTGTTTTTT. The rearrangement joins TRBV15 to TRBJ2-2; tentative D call: TRBD1 (6 bases). Deletions cut 5 bases from V and 1 base from J, with 11 bases between. CDR1 and CDR2 from the germline V gene are LNHNV and YYDKDF (reference sequence). The CDR3 has 15 residues.

This clone was seen only a few times. The chain uses TRBV20-1 and TRBJ1-2; 7 bases align to TRBD1. V shed 6 bases and J 4 bases; nucleotides not matched to a gene: 2. The germline V gene has CDR1 DFQATT and CDR2 SNEGSKA (reference sequence). The CDR3 runs to 11 residues. The CDR3: CSAGTVYGYTF. The CDR3 DNA sequence: TGCAGTGCGGGGACAGTCTATGGCTACACCTTC.

J is TRBJ2-2 and V is TRBV5-1; D may be TRBD2 (6 bases). CDR3 length: 13 amino acids. The germline gives CDR1 SGHRS, CDR2 YFSETQ. V was cut by 4 bases and J by 6 bases, with 10 bases left in between. CDR3 amino acids: CASSARLAGELFF. Written as DNA, the CDR3 is TGCGCCAGCAGCGCTCGACTAGCCGGGGAGCTGTTTTTT.

This clone was counted only a few times. V and J are TRBV7-2 and TRBJ1-4; D possibly corresponds to TRBD1 (5 bases). Trimming cost V 5 bases and J 7 bases, with 14 bases left between them. Germline loops: CDR1 SGHTA, CDR2 FQGNSA. This CDR3 has 14 residues. In DNA, the CDR3 is TGTGCCAGCAGCATTCGACAGAAGGGTGAAAAACTGTTTTTT. Translated, it gives CASSIRQKGEKLFF.

The rearrangement uses TRBV6-6 and TRBJ1-5; 12 bases fit TRBD1. The CDR3 is 19 amino acids. Germline V gene lookup returns CDR1 MNHNY and CDR2 SVGAGI (reference sequence). V was clipped by 5 bases and J by 2 bases; unmatched bases: 13. CDR3 loop: CASSPGTGGVGAGNQPQHF. DNA for the CDR3: TGTGCCAGCAGTCCCGGGACAGGGGGCGTCGGTGCTGGCAATCAGCCCCAGCATTTT.

This rearrangement joins TRBV18 to TRBJ2-4; 8 bases agree with TRBD1. This CDR3 contains 16 residues. Germline-derived CDR1 and CDR2 are KGHSH and LQKENI. Trimming removed 3 bases from V and 8 bases from J; junction bases left unmatched: 12. CDR3 amino acids: CASSPQGQAYQYIQYF. Here the CDR3 DNA reads TGTGCCAGCTCACCCCAGGGACAGGCCTACCAATACATTCAGTACTTC.

The chain carries TRBV28 and TRBJ2-1; TRBD2 is a possible D gene (7 bases). This CDR3 is built from 15 residues. Per the germline V gene, CDR1 is MDHEN and CDR2 is SYDVKM. The V end lost 6 bases, the J end lost 9 bases, and 21 bases lay between the germline ends. CDR3 loop: CASRRGGTDSGEQFF. Here the CDR3 DNA reads TGTGCCAGCAGAAGGGGGGGGACGGACTCAGGTGAGCAGTTCTTC.

This chain uses TRBV7-3 with TRBJ1-1, with D tentatively TRBD1 (5 bases). V gave up 6 bases and J gave up 1 base, with 9 bases separating them. The germline CDR1 and CDR2 sequences are SGHTA and FQGTGA. The CDR3 loop spans 13 amino acids. DNA for the CDR3: TGTGCCAGCAGGAGAACAGGGAACACTGAAGCTTTCTTT. Its protein product is CASRRTGNTEAFF.

The V call is TRBV6-5, the J call TRBJ1-4, with unresolved D. The length of the CDR3 is 14 residues. With 2 bases removed from V and 3 bases from J, the gap between germline ends came to 7 bases. CDR1 is MNHEY and CDR2 is SVGAGI in the germline V gene. The DNA for the CDR3 is TGTGCCAGCAGTTACGCCCGCGCTAATGAAAAACTGTTTTTT. It yields the protein CASSYARANEKLFF.

The chain combines TRBV27 with TRBJ2-2; TRBD2 is a possible D gene (5 bases). Trimming pared 3 bases from V and 6 bases from J, leaving 14 bases between. CDR1 is MNHEY, CDR2 SMNVEV, per germline (reference sequence). CDR3 length: 15 residues. The CDR3 coding sequence is TGTGCCAGCAGTTTGGGAGATCCCGGCGCCGGGGAGCTGTTTTTT. Translating gives CASSLGDPGAGELFF.

This chain links TRBV3-1 (or the pseudogene TRBV3-2) with TRBJ2-1; 10 nucleotides agree with TRBD1. This CDR3 spans 15 amino acids. CDR1 LGHDT and CDR2 YNNKEL come from the germline V gene (reference sequence). Unmatched junction bases numbered 9, after V lost 5 bases and J lost 8 bases. CDR3 in amino acids: CASSLWDRGNDEQFF. CDR3 DNA sequence: TGTGCCAGCAGCTTATGGGACAGGGGTAACGATGAGCAGTTCTTC.

The chain couples TRBV18 to TRBJ1-1, with D tentatively TRBD1 (6 bases). V was pared by 2 bases and J by 1 base, with 11 bases between. Germline V gives CDR1 KGHSH, CDR2 LQKENI. CDR3 length: 15 residues. This chain's CDR3 is CASSPTDRPNTEAFF. The CDR3 DNA reads TGTGCCAGCTCACCAACCGACAGGCCGAACACTGAAGCTTTCTTT. The complete variable domain, with remaining parts taken from reference TRBV18 and TRBJ1-1, reads NAGVMQNPRHLVRRRGQEARLRCSPMKGHSHVYWYRQLPEEGLKFMVYLQKENIIDESGMPKERFSAEFPKEGPSILRIQQVVRGDSAAYFCASSPTDRPNTEAFFGQGTRLTVV.

This chain uses TRBV27 with TRBJ2-1; 13 positions agree with TRBD2. Germline-derived CDR1 and CDR2 are MNHEY and SMNVEV (reference sequence). The CDR3 consists of 17 residues. V shed 5 bases and J 0 bases; nucleotides not matched to a gene: 4. The DNA for the CDR3 is TGTGCCAGCAGTCTCCGGACTAGCGGGAGCTCCTACAATGAGCAGTTCTTC. Translated, it gives CASSLRTSGSSYNEQFF.

A few counts support this clone. The V and J genes are TRBV3-1 (or the pseudogene TRBV3-2) and TRBJ1-3, with a weak D call TRBD1 (5 bases). Trimming pared 1 base from V and 3 bases from J, leaving 10 bases between. Germline V gene sequence: CDR1 LGHDT, CDR2 YNNKEL (reference sequence). The CDR3 extends over 15 amino acids. The DNA of the CDR3 is TGTGCCAGCAGCCAAGGGGGGGGTTTTGGAAACACCATATATTTT. Translating it yields CASSQGGGFGNTIYF.

The chain joins TRBV28 to TRBJ2-7; TRBD2 might be the D (6 bases). Trimming stripped 5 bases from V and 9 bases from J, with 14 bases between. The CDR3 is made up of 12 amino acids. From germline, CDR1 is MDHEN and CDR2 SYDVKM. In DNA, the CDR3 is TGTGCCAGCAGTCTCCGGGACGGGAGGCAGTACTTC. Residues: CASSLRDGRQYF.

This rearrangement joins TRBV7-2 to TRBJ2-2; 7 bases match TRBD1. Per the germline V gene, CDR1 is SGHTA and CDR2 is FQGNSA. The ends lost 2 bases at V and 6 bases at J; junction bases unmatched: 3. CDR3 length: 14 residues. Written as DNA, the CDR3 is TGTGCCAGCAGCTTACCCGGGACAGCCGGGGAGCTGTTTTTT. Encoded protein: CASSLPGTAGELFF. The variable domain in full, completed from reference TRBV7-2 and TRBJ2-2, reads GAGVSQSPSNKVTEKGKDVELRCDPISGHTALYWYRQSLGQGLEFLIYFQGNSAPDKSGLPSDRFSAERTGGSVSTLTIQRTQQEDSAVYLCASSLPGTAGELFFGEGSRLTVL.

V usage is TRBV2 and J usage is TRBJ1-1; D is perhaps TRBD1 (5 bases). V shed 7 bases and J shed 3 bases, with 9 bases lying between them. This CDR3 comprises 12 residues. The V gene's germline CDR1 is SNHLY and CDR2 FYNNEI. Here the CDR3 reads CASTRDYTEAFF. CDR3 bases: TGTGCCAGCACCAGGGACTACACTGAAGCTTTCTTT.

The table lists this clone with a count of one. V usage is TRBV6-6 and J usage is TRBJ1-6; D not certain. The CDR3 totals 11 residues. Germline CDR1 reads MNHNY; CDR2 reads SVGAGI (reference sequence). V was clipped by 5 bases and J by 14 bases, with 10 bases between them. The CDR3 spells CASSPGTTLHF. In DNA form, the CDR3 reads TGTGCCAGCAGTCCGGGAACCACCCTCCACTTT.

The rearrangement uses TRBV7-2 and TRBJ2-2, with 12 bases that match TRBD2. Germline assignment: CDR1 SGHTA and CDR2 FQGNSA. V lost 3 bases to trimming and J lost 6 bases; unmatched junction nucleotides: 2. The CDR3 is 15 amino acids. The CDR3 loop is CASSLGLAGPGELFF. The CDR3 DNA is TGTGCCAGCAGCTTGGGACTAGCGGGTCCCGGGGAGCTGTTTTTT.

This clone occurred a few times. This chain links TRBV30 with TRBJ2-1; TRBD2 agrees at 7 bases. The germline CDR1 and CDR2 sequences are GTSNPN and SVGIG (reference sequence). The junction had 8 bases not matched to a gene; V was cut back by 3 bases and J by 9 bases. This CDR3 contains 13 residues. The CDR3 region is CAWRRSGSGEQFF. DNA for the CDR3: TGTGCCTGGAGGCGTAGCGGGTCTGGTGAGCAGTTCTTC.

This sequence joins TRBV30 and TRBJ1-1; 7 bases agree with TRBD1. The CDR3 covers 14 residues. The V gene end was trimmed by 5 bases and the J gene end by 0 bases; junction bases not matched to a gene: 6. The V gene's germline CDR1 is GTSNPN and CDR2 SVGIG (reference sequence). CDR3 loop: CAWGGDRVNTEAFF. CDR3 in DNA: TGTGCCTGGGGGGGGGACAGAGTGAACACTGAAGCTTTCTTT.

The V call is TRBV5-6, the J call TRBJ2-2, with TRBD2 matching 10 bases. Trimming took 0 bases from V and 4 from J; bases not matched to a gene: 3. The length of the CDR3 is 16 residues. CDR1 is SGHDT and CDR2 is YYEEEE in the germline V gene. In DNA, the CDR3 is TGTGCCAGCAGCTTGGGTAGCGGGGGGACCACCGGGGAGCTGTTTTTT. Its translation is CASSLGSGGTTGELFF.

For this clone: A junction end diverges from the germline sequence, so it may reflect a read error. The V and J genes are TRBV14 and TRBJ1-1, with D unresolved. This CDR3 spans 13 amino acids. The germline V gene has CDR1 SGHDN and CDR2 FVKESK. The CDR3 coding sequence is TGTACCAGCAGCCAATCTCTGAACACTGAAGCTTTCTTT. Its translation: CTSSQSLNTEAFF. Full variable domain (remainder filled in from reference TRBV14 and TRBJ1-1): EAGVTQFPSHSVIEKGQTVTLRCDPISGHDNLYWYRRVMGKEIKFLLHFVKESKQDESGMPNNRFLAERTGGTYSTLKVQPAELEDSGVYFCTSSQSLNTEAFFGQGTRLTVV.

The sample holds a few counts of this clone. This chain links TRBV28 with TRBJ1-2, with D maybe TRBD1 (6 bases). Trimming stripped 5 bases from V and 7 bases from J, with 14 bases between. The germline V gene has CDR1 MDHEN and CDR2 SYDVKM. The CDR3 has 13 residues. CDR3: CASSPTGPFGYTF. CDR3 sequence (DNA): TGTGCCAGCAGTCCAACAGGGCCCTTTGGCTACACCTTC.